What follows are 28 T cell receptor beta chains derived from one specimen sequenced in a study of cytomegalovirus exposure and HLA in healthy donors (dated by TCRdb to 2017 to 2019). Library method: the immunoSEQ multiplex PCR assay. A mixture of 60 forward primers for TCR Vbeta segments and 13 reverse primers for TCR Jbeta segments was used in the multiplex PCR. TCRdb carries this immuneACCESS record with in-frame sequences only. Its versions omit some clonotypes, under half of them owing to an unresolved V gene in the studies checked, with the rest unexplained. For this sample there are 150,000 to 200,000 clones; 70% to 90% appear just once. 2.2% of the sample is held by the ten biggest clonotypes. Sequenced input: PBMCs. The receptors originated from a woman aged 25 to 45 in good health and CMV-seronegative.

This clone was counted between two and nine times. The same CDR3 arises from other DNA sequences in this sample as well. The chain has TRBV6-4 and TRBJ2-6; maybe TRBD2 (5 bases). V was cut by 3 bases and J by 0 bases, with 6 bases left in between. CDR1 and CDR2 (germline): MRHNA, SNTAGT. The CDR3 is 15 amino acids. The CDR3 is CASSEEDSGANVLTF. CDR3 sequence (DNA): TGTGCCAGCAGTGAGGAGGACTCTGGGGCCAACGTCCTGACTTTC.

This clone was observed once. The chain uses TRBV29-1 and TRBJ2-1; 9 bases fit TRBD2. This CDR3 has 15 amino acids. The V gene end was trimmed by 4 bases and the J gene end by 7 bases; junction bases not matched to a gene: 11. Germline V gives CDR1 SQVTM, CDR2 ANQGSEA. The CDR3 sequence: CSVASIAGAGNEQFF. CDR3 DNA sequence: TGCAGCGTTGCGAGCATAGCGGGAGCGGGTAATGAGCAGTTCTTC.

The chain is built from TRBV9 and TRBJ2-1, with 13 bases aligning to TRBD2. The CDR3 totals 17 residues. Germline CDR1 is SGDLS and CDR2 is YYNGEE. V lost 2 bases to trimming and J lost 9 bases; unmatched junction nucleotides: 11. CDR3 residues: CASSVEARTSGSIEQFF. The DNA for the CDR3 is TGTGCCAGCAGCGTGGAGGCCCGGACTAGCGGGAGTATTGAGCAGTTCTTC.

This chain uses TRBV25-1 with TRBJ2-7; 10 positions agree with TRBD2. This CDR3 has 14 residues. Germline CDR1 MGHDK, CDR2 SYGVNS. V lost 4 bases to trimming and J lost 7 bases; unmatched junction nucleotides: 7. CDR3 coding DNA: TGTGCCAGCAGTGCCGGGGTAGCGGGAGGAGAGCAGTACTTC. The encoded protein is CASSAGVAGGEQYF.

The gene calls are TRBV28 and TRBJ2-7, with D possibly matching TRBD1 (6 bases). CDR1 is MDHEN, CDR2 SYDVKM, per germline. The V end lost 5 bases, the J end lost 0 bases, and 8 bases lay between the germline ends. This CDR3 is 13 amino acids long. The CDR3, as DNA: TGTGCCAGCAGTACAGGGCCCTCCTACGAGCAGTACTTC. It translates to CASSTGPSYEQYF.

J is TRBJ2-3 and V is TRBV2, with D possibly being TRBD2 (6 bases). Trimming shortened V by 8 bases and J by 14 bases, and 8 bases separated the two germline ends. The CDR3 spans 8 residues. Germline lookup yields CDR1 SNHLY and CDR2 FYNNEI. In nucleotides, the CDR3 is TGTGCCAGCGGAGGGAGGTATTTT. This codes for CASGGRYF.

The CDR3 is CASSLGFGENTIYF. The CDR3 nucleotides are TGCGCCAGCAGCTTGGGGTTCGGGGAGAACACCATATATTTT. The V call is TRBV5-1, the J call TRBJ1-3; D unclear. Germline CDR1 and CDR2: SGHRS and YFSETQ. The germline V and J ends were trimmed by 0 bases and 7 bases, with 11 bases remaining between them. This CDR3 region has 14 residues.

The count of this clone is one. The chain links TRBV11-2 to TRBJ2-5, with 8 bases matching TRBD1. Germline V gives CDR1 SGHAT, CDR2 FQNNGV. The CDR3 totals 16 residues. V trimming: 2 bases; J trimming: 4 bases; junction bases outside the gene matches: 9. The chain's CDR3 is CASSLMNQGAGETQYF. Written as DNA, the CDR3 is TGTGCCAGCAGCTTAATGAACCAGGGGGCAGGAGAGACCCAGTACTTC.

The J gene is TRBJ2-7, the V gene TRBV28; D may be TRBD1 (6 bases). Germline CDR1 reads MDHEN; CDR2 reads SYDVKM. The length of the CDR3 is 15 residues. The V end was cut by 9 bases, the J end by 4 bases, with 22 bases between. The CDR3 region is CARNGPRGTKYEQYF. The CDR3 bases are TGTGCCAGGAACGGGCCCAGGGGCACTAAGTACGAGCAGTACTTC.

The chain carries TRBV4-1 and TRBJ2-3; 9 bases line up with TRBD2. CDR1 is MGHRA, CDR2 YSYEKL, per germline. The CDR3 extends over 17 amino acids. The ends lost 0 bases at V and 5 bases at J; junction bases unmatched: 9. The CDR3 nucleotides are TGCGCCAGCAGCCAAGATCTGTCTAGCGGGGTTATAGATACGCAGTATTTT. Protein: CASSQDLSSGVIDTQYF.

The chain joins TRBV4-2 to TRBJ2-7; 11 positions agree with TRBD2. The J segment lost 7 bases and the V segment lost 1 base, leaving 15 bases of the junction unmatched. CDR1 is LGHNA and CDR2 is YNFKEQ in the germline V gene. The CDR3 has 18 residues. In nucleotides, the CDR3 is TGTGCCAGCAGCCAAGGTGGGACTAGCGGCGAGCCCTCATGGGAGCAGTACTTC. It specifies CASSQGGTSGEPSWEQYF.

The rearrangement links TRBV5-1 to TRBJ2-3; the match to TRBD2 covers 10 bases. V lost 5 bases and J lost 0; bases outside the gene matches: 3. Per the germline V gene, CDR1 is SGHRS and CDR2 is YFSETQ. The CDR3 sequence is 15 residues long. The DNA of the CDR3 is TGCGCCAGCAGATCGACTAGCGGGAGCACAGATACGCAGTATTTT. Protein sequence: CASRSTSGSTDTQYF. Complete variable domain (other parts from reference TRBV5-1 and TRBJ2-3): KAGVTQTPRYLIKTRGQQVTLSCSPISGHRSVSWYQQTPGQGLQFLFEYFSETQRNKGNFPGRFSGRQFSNSRSEMNVSTLELGDSALYLCASRSTSGSTDTQYFGPGTRLTVL.

The rearrangement joins TRBV2 to TRBJ1-3; 11 bases match TRBD1. CDR1 and CDR2 from the germline V gene are SNHLY and FYNNEI. The CDR3 runs to 16 residues. V lost 7 bases to trimming and J lost 3 bases; unmatched junction nucleotides: 8. The CDR3 DNA reads TGTGCCAGCAAAACCGGGACAGGGGGTCGTGGAAACACCATATATTTT. It translates to CASKTGTGGRGNTIYF.

The rearrangement links TRBV27 to TRBJ2-1, with TRBD1 matching 8 bases. The CDR3 loop spans 14 amino acids. CDR1 is MNHEY, CDR2 SMNVEV, per germline (reference sequence). V dropped 3 bases and J dropped 6; count of bases not matched to a gene: 4. The CDR3 sequence is CASSFRGRSNEQFF. The CDR3 DNA is TGTGCCAGCAGTTTCAGGGGGCGGAGCAATGAGCAGTTCTTC.

This CDR3 is CASSMRRGGIYEQYF. CDR3 coding DNA: TGTGCCAGTAGTATGAGGCGGGGTGGTATCTACGAGCAGTACTTC. The chain recombines TRBV19 with TRBJ2-7; D perhaps matches TRBD2 (6 bases). The germline CDR1 and CDR2 sequences are LNHDA and SQIVND (reference sequence). The CDR3 runs to 15 residues. V dropped 3 bases and J dropped 3 bases, with 15 bases sitting between them.

The chain carries TRBV7-9 and TRBJ2-7; D is undetermined. CDR3 length: 17 residues. From germline, CDR1 is SEHNR and CDR2 FQNEAQ (reference sequence). The ends were cut back, 0 bases at V and 0 bases at J, with 15 bases in the middle. CDR3 in amino acids: CASSLASTGASSYEQYF. DNA of the CDR3: TGTGCCAGCAGCTTAGCGTCGACTGGCGCTAGCTCCTACGAGCAGTACTTC.

A single count supports this clone. The junction does not match germline at one end; this may be a read error. The chain recombines TRBV27 with TRBJ1-1, with TRBD1 matching 10 bases. This CDR3 region has 10 residues. The V gene's germline CDR1 is MNHEY and CDR2 SMNVEV (reference sequence). The CDR3 loop reads CASGGQGLIF. The CDR3 region has the DNA TGTGCCAGCGGGGGACAGGGGTTAATATTT.

This chain connects TRBV6-1 to TRBJ1-1; 7 bases are shared with TRBD1. CDR3 size: 15 residues. Unmatched junction bases numbered 5, after V lost 4 bases and J lost 0 bases. The germline V gene encodes CDR1 MNHNS and CDR2 SASEGT. CDR3 protein: CASSANRGLNTEAFF. CDR3 in DNA: TGTGCCAGCAGTGCTAACAGGGGTCTGAACACTGAAGCTTTCTTT.

The J gene is TRBJ2-3, the V gene TRBV6-4; TRBD2 aligns across 7 bases. Germline CDR1 reads MRHNA; CDR2 reads SNTAGT. The CDR3 extends over 17 amino acids. After removal of 0 bases from V and 0 bases from J, the junction contained 6 bases not matched to a gene. The CDR3 loop reads CASSDSPLSGSTDTQYF. CDR3 sequence (DNA): TGTGCCAGCAGTGACTCGCCCCTTAGCGGGAGCACAGATACGCAGTATTTT.

In DNA form, the CDR3 reads TGCGCCAGCAGCGGGGCAGCGACGAGCTCCTACGAGCAGTACTTC. Translating gives CASSGAATSSYEQYF. This sequence joins TRBV5-1 and TRBJ2-7; the D gene is possibly TRBD1 (5 bases). The CDR3 is 15 amino acids. Germline CDR1 SGHRS, CDR2 YFSETQ. V lost 4 bases and J 0 bases, leaving 14 bases between the germline ends.

In DNA form, the CDR3 reads TGTGCCAGTAGCCTGGACAGGTTTGACGACAAACTGTTTTTT. As protein: CASSLDRFDDKLFF. This chain connects TRBV19 to TRBJ1-4, with TRBD1 matching over 7 bases. The junction had 12 bases not matched to a gene; V was cut back by 6 bases and J by 11 bases. CDR3 length: 14 residues. Germline loops: CDR1 LNHDA, CDR2 SQIVND (reference sequence).

The V gene is TRBV18, the J gene TRBJ2-5; 8 nucleotides line up with TRBD1. CDR1 is KGHSH, CDR2 LQKENI, per germline. The CDR3 covers 17 residues. Trimming took 2 bases from V and 1 from J; bases not matched to a gene: 9. CDR3 coding DNA: TGTGCCAGCTCACCAGTCGAGGGACAGGCCAGCCAAGAGACCCAGTACTTC. Amino acid sequence: CASSPVEGQASQETQYF.

The chain employs TRBV6-5 and TRBJ2-1, with TRBD2 matching 8 bases. Germline V gene data show CDR1 as MNHEY and CDR2 as SVGAGI. The CDR3 extends over 15 amino acids. The ends lost 8 bases at V and 5 bases at J; junction bases unmatched: 11. CDR3 sequence: CASGIERGRNNEQFF. CDR3 nucleotide sequence: TGTGCCAGCGGGATTGAGCGGGGGAGGAACAATGAGCAGTTCTTC.

The genes are TRBV28 and TRBJ1-5, with D unresolved. Germline V gene sequence: CDR1 MDHEN, CDR2 SYDVKM. V dropped 5 bases and J dropped 5 bases, with 19 bases sitting between them. The CDR3 totals 16 residues. CDR3 coding DNA: TGTGCCAGCAGTGTGCCCCCGGGATCTACAGATCAGCCCCAGCATTTT. It codes for CASSVPPGSTDQPQHF.

In its sample, this clone was seen a few times. The chain uses TRBV28 and TRBJ2-1, with TRBD2 identical over 8 bases. Germline assignment: CDR1 MDHEN and CDR2 SYDVKM. J lost 5 bases, V lost 5 bases, and 8 bases had no gene match. The CDR3 spans 15 residues. The CDR3 bases are TGTGCCAGCAGTCTACTAGCGGAGCTAAACAATGAGCAGTTCTTC. Encoded protein: CASSLLAELNNEQFF.

The sample holds one count of this clone. This chain joins TRBV19 and TRBJ1-5; no definite D call. Germline CDR1 LNHDA, CDR2 SQIVND (reference sequence). The CDR3 length is 12 residues. V was cut by 5 bases and J by 11 bases, with 13 bases left in between. This chain's CDR3 is CASSGFDIAQHF. The CDR3 nucleotides are TGTGCCAGTAGTGGGTTTGACATAGCCCAGCATTTT.

This clone has a handful of counts. The rearrangement joins TRBV7-2 to TRBJ2-7, with 7 bases identical to TRBD1. This CDR3 has 15 residues. Germline CDR1 SGHTA, CDR2 FQGNSA. V trimming: 3 bases; J trimming: 4 bases; junction bases outside the gene matches: 9. The CDR3 loop is CASSLGDRLNYEQYF. Here the CDR3 DNA reads TGTGCCAGCAGCTTGGGGGACAGACTGAATTACGAGCAGTACTTC. The entire variable domain, with the rest obtained from reference TRBV7-2 and TRBJ2-7, is as follows: GAGVSQSPSNKVTEKGKDVELRCDPISGHTALYWYRQSLGQGLEFLIYFQGNSAPDKSGLPSDRFSAERTGGSVSTLTIQRTQQEDSAVYLCASSLGDRLNYEQYFGPGTRLTVT.

The rearrangement uses TRBV5-1 and TRBJ2-2; tentatively, D is TRBD2 (5 bases). V lost 2 bases and J lost 7, with 6 bases in between. CDR1 and CDR2 from the germline V gene are SGHRS and YFSETQ. This CDR3 is 12 amino acids long. DNA for the CDR3: TGCGCCAGCAGCTTAGCGGTCGGGGAGCTGTTTTTT. The encoded protein is CASSLAVGELFF.